Sequencing of this T cell receptor (beta chain) was carried out in a study of OX40 agonist ivuxolimab in advanced cancers. Concerning the study at large: The costimulatory receptor OX40 (CD134) was targeted by ivuxolimab, a fully human IgG2 agonistic monoclonal antibody. Intravenous ivuxolimab was administered to patients every 2 weeks at six dose levels: 0.01, 0.1, 0.3, 1.5, 3 and 10 mg/kg. Of the roughly 54 patients in dose escalation, some 20 had hepatocellular carcinoma, some 15 had melanoma, 9 had renal cell carcinoma and 9 had head and neck cancer. In the dose-escalation cohort, around four fifths of patients were male, and the mean age was roughly 60 years, with a range of about 23 to 80. Prior anti-PD-1, anti-PD-L1 or anti-CTLA-4 therapy was permitted, and checkpoint inhibitors had been received by more than 35% of dose-escalation patients. Partial responses occurred in three dose-escalation patients, of whom one had hepatocellular carcinoma and two had cutaneous melanoma. The point of sequencing TCRbeta in the periphery was to test whether ivuxolimab changed TCR sequence diversity and drove clonal T-cell expansion. The paper covers the monotherapy dose-escalation part of the phase I ivuxolimab trial, which included N ≈ 57 patients. The paper as a whole reports these results and caveats: Partial responders in the 0.1-3.0 mg/kg groups had among the lowest normalized peripheral clonal expansion, especially among CD8+ T cells. At doses of 0.1 to 3.0 mg/kg, clonal expansion of both CD4+ and CD8+ T cells in blood was seen between baseline and week 6. Low levels of normalized T-cell clonal expansion were also shown by some nonresponding patients. Antigen specificity was not determined for the clonally expanded peripheral T cells. After ivuxolimab, CD8+ T cells had more expanded clones than CD4+ T cells on average.

This clone appeared a few times. Its antigen is unknown. No clone much larger than this one lies a single base away; base qualities are absent. Genomic DNA was extracted from sorted cells for sequencing of the TCRbeta CDR3 region. The immunoSEQ Assay was used for sequencing of TCRbeta CDR3 regions. The clones in this table, taken by TCRdb from immuneACCESS, are in-frame only. Not every clone is retained; where verified, under half of the shortfall comes from an unresolved V gene, and the cause of the rest is unknown. For this sample the table gives about 76,000 clones, of which approximately 80% were detected only once. The ten largest clones represent approximately 7% of the sample. Patients with a history of autoimmune disease or receiving systemic immunosuppression were excluded from the trial. Peripheral blood for TCR sequencing was drawn from every dose cohort at baseline, at cycle 4 day 1 and at cycle 7 day 1. The samples were taken from a phase I, first-in-human, multicenter, open-label dose-escalation trial of ivuxolimab. Adults with locally advanced or metastatic melanoma, renal cell carcinoma, hepatocellular carcinoma or head and neck squamous cell carcinoma were enrolled in the trial. CD4+ and CD8+ T cells were sorted separately from peripheral blood before TCR sequencing.

There are 16 amino acids in the CDR3, from cysteine to phenylalanine inclusive. The retained sequence is limited to the CDR3, 48 bases, with the frame set at the first base. Taken from the germline V gene, the CDR1 and CDR2 loops are SQVTM and ANQGSEA. Trimming removed 2 bases from V and 0 bases from J, leaving 11 bases between the germline ends. This TCR derives from an adult with an advanced solid tumor such as melanoma, head and neck, liver or kidney cancer. Recombination linked TRBV29-1 to TRBJ2-6, with an unclear D gene assignment. The sample in question was CD4+ or CD8+ T cells sorted from blood, obtained in a trial of the OX40 agonist ivuxolimab. The nucleotide sequence reads as follows: TGCAGCGTTGAAACAGATTTAGGCTCTGGGGCCAACGTCCTGACTTTC. This encodes CSVETDLGSGANVLTF.